The clone carrying this TCR beta chain was counted a few times. Antigen: not known. A clone one base away is much larger, so this may be a read error. Since no conserved phenylalanine or tryptophan closes the CDR3, a read error is the likely cause. This sample is drawn from a study of breast tumors, draining lymph nodes, adjacent tissues. With 0 bases removed from V and 0 bases from J, the gap between germline ends came to 15 bases. Germline CDR1 ENHRY, CDR2 SYGVKD. The CDR3 is 17 amino acids. TCRdb reprocessed the multiplex PCR reads via MiXCR and lists one record per CDR3 protein. The sample includes roughly 260,000 distinct CDR3 sequences, about 30% of them seen just once. General study results and limits: Compared with lymph nodes, tumors were less diverse; compared with nontumor tissue, more. The lymph node origin of tumor T cells was framed as consistent with a hypothesis, not demonstrated. Compared with basal-like, luminal-like tumors shared significantly more repertoire with nontumor tissue.

The lymph nodes were axillary draining lymph nodes from breast cancer patients. Source material: axillary lymph node tissue. This clonotype was obtained from a female donor with breast cancer. Some clones in this sample may be carry-over from other donors' samples. The chain uses TRBV10-3 and TRBJ2-7; either TRBD1 or TRBD2 may supply D (5 bases each). CDR3 loop: CAISESRGFSSSYEQYL. The CDR3 DNA reads TGTGCCATCAGTGAGTCGAGGGGTTTTAGTAGCTCCTACGAGCAGTACCTC.